A single sample is the source of the 12 T cell receptor beta chains below, sequenced in a study of cytomegalovirus exposure and HLA in healthy donors. Amplification used 60 Vbeta primers and 13 Jbeta primers. Generated by immunoSEQ multiplex PCR, the TCRdb table keeps only in-frame clones and is missing some. The sample holds about 170,000 clones, about 72% seen once. Input material: PBMCs. These receptors were obtained from a girl aged 5-17 years in good health and CMV-seronegative.

This clone came up a few times. This chain connects TRBV2 to TRBJ1-5; 7 positions match TRBD1. CDR3 length equals 15 residues. Trimming at V came to 5 bases and at J to 3 bases, leaving 7 bases not matched to a gene. Per the germline V gene, CDR1 is SNHLY and CDR2 is FYNNEI. CDR3 residues: CASSLSGQINQPQHF. CDR3 nucleotide sequence: TGTGCCAGCAGTCTTTCGGGACAGATCAATCAGCCCCAGCATTTT.

J is TRBJ1-2 and V is TRBV14, with TRBD1 matching over 7 bases. J was trimmed by 3 bases and V by 4 bases; bases with no gene match: 8. Germline CDR1 SGHDN, CDR2 FVKESK. The CDR3 has 15 residues. Here the CDR3 reads CASSPISGQHYGYTF. Written as DNA, the CDR3 is TGTGCCAGCAGCCCGATTTCGGGACAGCACTATGGCTACACCTTC.

This clone was picked up a small number of times. The chain joins TRBV29-1 to TRBJ2-7; the D gene is possibly TRBD1 (7 bases). Germline V gene lookup returns CDR1 SQVTM and CDR2 ANQGSEA. Trimming removed 6 bases from V and 4 bases from J, with 16 bases in between. This CDR3 comprises 13 residues. CDR3 DNA: TGCAGCGTGGGGGGACAGCTCGGGTACGAGCAGTACTTC. It encodes CSVGGQLGYEQYF.

V and J are TRBV9 and TRBJ2-1; TRBD2 is a possible D gene (5 bases). Per germline, CDR1 SGDLS and CDR2 YYNGEE. The CDR3 sequence is 13 residues long. The V and J ends lost 1 base and 6 bases respectively, with 8 bases between them. CDR3 in amino acids: CASSVPGLNEQFF. DNA for the CDR3: TGTGCCAGCAGCGTACCAGGACTCAATGAGCAGTTCTTC.

The CDR3 spells CAIEGGSYNEQFF. CDR3 in DNA: TGTGCCATAGAGGGGGGGAGCTACAATGAGCAGTTCTTC. V gene TRBV2 combines with J gene TRBJ2-1; tentative D call: TRBD2 (7 bases). Trimming cost V 10 bases and J 3 bases, with 13 bases left between them. The CDR3 is made up of 13 amino acids. In germline, CDR1 is SNHLY, CDR2 FYNNEI.

The V gene is TRBV6-5, the J gene TRBJ1-1, with a possible D match to TRBD1 (6 bases). CDR1 and CDR2 (germline): MNHEY, SVGAGI. V was pared by 5 bases and J by 5 bases, with 15 bases between. This CDR3 spans 14 amino acids. CDR3 amino acids: CASSVGAGDTEAFF. CDR3 DNA: TGTGCCAGCAGTGTCGGAGCAGGGGATACTGAAGCTTTCTTT.

The J gene is TRBJ2-5, the V gene TRBV2; the match to TRBD2 covers 15 bases. This CDR3 contains 15 residues. V trimming: 7 bases; J trimming: 6 bases; junction bases outside the gene matches: 6. Germline assignment: CDR1 SNHLY and CDR2 FYNNEI. The CDR3 nucleotides are TGTGCCAGCACCATTGGACTAGCGGGGGGGAAGACCCAGTACTTC. It is translated as CASTIGLAGGKTQYF.

This clone was observed a handful of times. The chain uses TRBV18 and TRBJ2-6; TRBD2 is a possible D gene (6 bases). Trimming shortened V by 8 bases and J by 0 bases, and 8 bases separated the two germline ends. Germline V lookup: CDR1 KGHSH, CDR2 LQKENI. The CDR3 contains 14 residues. In DNA, the CDR3 is TGTGCCAGCGTGGGGGGCTCTGGGGCCAACGTCCTGACTTTC. Translating gives CASVGGSGANVLTF.

This chain connects TRBV7-8 to TRBJ1-1; D gene uncertain. The germline CDR1 and CDR2 sequences are SGHVS and FQNEAQ. The CDR3 sequence is 14 residues long. The V and J ends lost 2 bases and 2 bases respectively, with 9 bases between them. CDR3 in DNA: TGTGCCAGCAGCTTAAGGTACAGAAACACTGAAGCTTTCTTT. Its translation is CASSLRYRNTEAFF.

This rearrangement joins TRBV5-1 to TRBJ1-2; TRBD1 matches at 7 bases. From germline, CDR1 is SGHRS and CDR2 YFSETQ. The CDR3 has 14 amino acids. The J segment lost 3 bases and the V segment lost 4 bases, leaving 6 bases of the junction unmatched. In DNA form, the CDR3 reads TGCGCCAGCAGCCCGACAGGGAGTGACTATGGCTACACCTTC. It yields the protein CASSPTGSDYGYTF.

V and J are TRBV6-1 and TRBJ2-1, with 8 bases that match TRBD2. V shed 7 bases, J shed 2 bases, and the junction held 7 bases outside the gene matches. Germline V CDR1 and CDR2: MNHNS, SASEGT. The CDR3 consists of 15 residues. The chain's CDR3 is CASTPGGGPYNEQFF. Here the CDR3 DNA reads TGTGCCAGCACCCCGGGAGGGGGACCCTACAATGAGCAGTTCTTC.

This clone was detected only a few times. The identical CDR3 is also encoded by other nucleotide sequences in the sample. The V and J genes are TRBV6-5 and TRBJ1-2; TRBD1 matches at 10 bases. The CDR3 sequence is 14 residues long. The V gene's germline CDR1 is MNHEY and CDR2 SVGAGI. Trimming took 2 bases from V and 4 from J; bases not matched to a gene: 1. This CDR3 is CASSYGDRGYGYTF. CDR3 bases: TGTGCCAGCAGTTACGGGGACAGGGGCTATGGCTACACCTTC.